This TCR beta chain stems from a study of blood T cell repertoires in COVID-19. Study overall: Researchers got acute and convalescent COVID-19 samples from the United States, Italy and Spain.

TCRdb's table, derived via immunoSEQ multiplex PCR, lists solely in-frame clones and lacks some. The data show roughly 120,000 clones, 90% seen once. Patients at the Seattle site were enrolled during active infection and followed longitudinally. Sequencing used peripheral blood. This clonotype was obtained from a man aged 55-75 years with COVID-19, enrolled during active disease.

In DNA, the CDR3 is TGTGCCAGCAGCTTCCCGGGACAGGGCTATGGCTACACCTTC. Protein sequence: CASSFPGQGYGYTF. The rearrangement joins TRBV7-9 to TRBJ1-2; 9 nucleotides agree with TRBD1. The CDR3 sequence is 14 residues long. The germline V gene has CDR1 SEHNR and CDR2 FQNEAQ (reference sequence). V lost 3 bases, J lost 4 bases, and 3 bases stayed unmatched.